This T cell receptor (beta chain) was found in a study of beta chain features in type 1 diabetes. Study-wide results and caveats: Type 1 diabetes patients showed a moderate but significant shortening of TCRB CDR3s in all four CD4+ subsets.

On this clone itself: The antigen is unknown.

The study reverse transcribed the entire isolated RNA, so it sequenced expressed TCRB transcripts. Assay: immunoSEQ multiplex PCR; the TCRdb copy retains only in-frame clones and omits some. The sample includes 550,000 to 850,000 clones, roughly 13% seen only once; the top ten take about 0.02%. This CDR3 has 14 residues. CDR1 is SGHAT, CDR2 FQNNGV, per germline. The J segment lost 5 bases and the V segment lost 4 bases, leaving 6 bases of the junction unmatched. Input material: naive CD4+ T cells from blood. This TCR was recovered from a man aged 18 to 35 with type 1 diabetes. V and J are TRBV11-2 and TRBJ1-2; 8 bases fit TRBD1. Written as DNA, the CDR3 is TGTGCCAGCAGCTCCGGGACAGGCCCATATGGCTACACCTTC. Protein sequence: CASSSGTGPYGYTF.